What follows describes a single T cell receptor (beta chain). Its antigen is unknown. Patients were excluded for autoimmune disease history or systemic immunosuppression. The sample comes from a study of OX40 agonist ivuxolimab in advanced cancers. Study details: In this cohort, patients received ivuxolimab, an agonistic anti-OX40 (CD134) antibody. Intravenous ivuxolimab at 0.01 to 10 mg/kg was given to patients every 2 weeks. Study-wide points: CD4+ and CD8+ blood T cells expanded clonally by week 6 at 0.1 to 3.0 mg/kg.

Method: immunoSEQ multiplex PCR; TCRdb's copy keeps in-frame clones and lacks some. This table has about 69,000 clones, roughly 92% appearing once. The sequencing here drew on CD4+ or CD8+ T cells sorted from blood, taken in a trial of the OX40 agonist ivuxolimab. The TCR comes from an adult with an advanced solid tumor such as melanoma, head and neck, liver or kidney cancer.

CDR3 DNA sequence: TGTGCCAGCAGCTCCCCTAAAAGCGGGAGGTACGAGCAGTACTTC. Translation gives CASSSPKSGRYEQYF. The rearrangement uses TRBV7-2 and TRBJ2-7; 9 nucleotides agree with TRBD2. The CDR3 covers 15 residues. Per the germline V gene, CDR1 is SGHTA and CDR2 is FQGNSA. V was clipped by 4 bases and J by 4 bases; unmatched bases: 8. Complete variable domain (other parts from reference TRBV7-2 and TRBJ2-7): GAGVSQSPSNKVTEKGKDVELRCDPISGHTALYWYRQSLGQGLEFLIYFQGNSAPDKSGLPSDRFSAERTGGSVSTLTIQRTQQEDSAVYLCASSSPKSGRYEQYFGPGTRLTVT.